Listed here is a single T cell receptor beta chain. This record comes from a study of blood T cell repertoires in COVID-19. Overall study context: T cells, B-cell-depleted T cells, or PBMCs supplied cDNA or gDNA.

V lost 7 bases and J 6 bases, leaving 15 bases between the germline ends. The CDR3 loop spans 14 amino acids. Germline CDR1 and CDR2: MNHNY and SVGAGI (reference sequence). Some clones are missing from TCRdb's copy, which holds only in-frame ones; the method was immunoSEQ multiplex PCR. The sample yields 200,000 to 250,000 clones, 80% to 90% seen once. The sequenced sample consisted of peripheral blood. The J gene is TRBJ2-2, the V gene TRBV6-6; tentatively, D is TRBD1 (7 bases). This TCR derives from a woman aged 80 or over with acute or convalescent COVID-19. The CDR3 coding sequence is TGTGCCAGCACACTCCCCAGGGGGGCCGGGGAGCTGTTTTTT. The encoded protein is CASTLPRGAGELFF.